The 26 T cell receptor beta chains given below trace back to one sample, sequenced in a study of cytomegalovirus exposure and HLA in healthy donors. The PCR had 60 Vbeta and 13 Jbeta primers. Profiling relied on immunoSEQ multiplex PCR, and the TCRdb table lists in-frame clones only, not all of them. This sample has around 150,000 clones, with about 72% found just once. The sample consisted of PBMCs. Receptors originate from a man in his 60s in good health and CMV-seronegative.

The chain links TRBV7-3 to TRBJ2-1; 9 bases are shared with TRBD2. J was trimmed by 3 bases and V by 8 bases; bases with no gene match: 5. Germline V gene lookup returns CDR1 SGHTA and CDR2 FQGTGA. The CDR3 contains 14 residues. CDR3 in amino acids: CASGRAGGYNEQFF. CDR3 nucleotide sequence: TGTGCCAGCGGGAGAGCGGGAGGCTACAATGAGCAGTTCTTC.

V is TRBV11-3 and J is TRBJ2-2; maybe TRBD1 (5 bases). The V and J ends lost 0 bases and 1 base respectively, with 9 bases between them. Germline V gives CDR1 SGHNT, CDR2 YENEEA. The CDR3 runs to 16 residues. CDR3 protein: CASSLEGQGNTGELFF. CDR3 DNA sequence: TGTGCCAGCAGCTTAGAGGGTCAGGGGAACACCGGGGAGCTGTTTTTT.

For the CDR3, the DNA is TGTGCCAGCCATGGCCCTAGCGGGAGGGCCTACAATGAGCAGTTCTTC. Its translation: CASHGPSGRAYNEQFF. The chain links TRBV28 to TRBJ2-1, with TRBD2 matching over 12 bases. Germline V lookup: CDR1 MDHEN, CDR2 SYDVKM. The CDR3 consists of 16 residues. V was clipped by 8 bases and J by 2 bases; unmatched bases: 7.

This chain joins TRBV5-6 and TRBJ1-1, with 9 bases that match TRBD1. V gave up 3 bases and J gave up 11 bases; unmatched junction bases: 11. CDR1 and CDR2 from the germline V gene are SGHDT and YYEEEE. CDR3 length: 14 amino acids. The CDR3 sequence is CASSSFTGGRGAFF. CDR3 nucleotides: TGTGCCAGCAGCTCATTTACAGGGGGCCGGGGGGCTTTCTTT.

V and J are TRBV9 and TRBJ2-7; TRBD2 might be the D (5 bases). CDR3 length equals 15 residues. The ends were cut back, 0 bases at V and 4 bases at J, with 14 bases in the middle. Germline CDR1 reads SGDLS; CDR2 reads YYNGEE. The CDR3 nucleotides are TGTGCCAGCAGCGTAGCCTCCGAGGGCTTTTACGAGCAGTACTTC. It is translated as CASSVASEGFYEQYF.

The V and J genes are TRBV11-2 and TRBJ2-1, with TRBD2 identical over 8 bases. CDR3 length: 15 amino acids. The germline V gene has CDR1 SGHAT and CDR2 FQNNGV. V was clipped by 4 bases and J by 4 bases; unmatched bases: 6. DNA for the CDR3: TGTGCCAGCAGCTCAACTAGCGGAGGTTACAATGAGCAGTTCTTC. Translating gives CASSSTSGGYNEQFF.

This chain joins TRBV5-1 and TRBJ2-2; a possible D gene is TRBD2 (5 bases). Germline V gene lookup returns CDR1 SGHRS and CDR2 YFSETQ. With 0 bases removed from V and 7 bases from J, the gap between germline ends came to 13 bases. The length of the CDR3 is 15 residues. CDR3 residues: CASSLENTRDGELFF. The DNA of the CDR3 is TGCGCCAGCAGCTTGGAGAACACTAGGGACGGGGAGCTGTTTTTT.

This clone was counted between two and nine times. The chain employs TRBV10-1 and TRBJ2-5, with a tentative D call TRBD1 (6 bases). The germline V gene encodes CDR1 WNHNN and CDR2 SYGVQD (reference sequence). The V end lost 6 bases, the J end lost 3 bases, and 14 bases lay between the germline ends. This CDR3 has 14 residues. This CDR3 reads CASSGRTAKETQYF. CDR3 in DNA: TGCGCCAGCAGCGGACGGACAGCGAAAGAGACCCAGTACTTC.

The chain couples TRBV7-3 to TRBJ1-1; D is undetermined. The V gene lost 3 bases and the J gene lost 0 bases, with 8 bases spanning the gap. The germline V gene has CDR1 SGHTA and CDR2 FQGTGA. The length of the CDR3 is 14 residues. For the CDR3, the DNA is TGTGCCAGCAGCTTGTCTAATATGAACACTGAAGCTTTCTTT. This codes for CASSLSNMNTEAFF.

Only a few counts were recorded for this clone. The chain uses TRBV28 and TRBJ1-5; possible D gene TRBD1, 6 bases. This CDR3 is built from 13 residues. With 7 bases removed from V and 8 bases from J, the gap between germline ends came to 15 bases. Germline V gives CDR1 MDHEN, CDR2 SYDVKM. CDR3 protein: CASKNPGVEPQHF. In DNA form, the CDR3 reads TGTGCCAGCAAAAACCCAGGGGTAGAGCCCCAGCATTTT.

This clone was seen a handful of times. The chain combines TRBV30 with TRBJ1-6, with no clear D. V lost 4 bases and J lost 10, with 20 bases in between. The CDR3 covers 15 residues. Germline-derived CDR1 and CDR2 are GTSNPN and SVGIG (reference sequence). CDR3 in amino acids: CAWKGSTQTGSPLHF. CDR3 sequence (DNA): TGTGCCTGGAAAGGGTCAACCCAGACGGGGTCACCCCTCCACTTT.

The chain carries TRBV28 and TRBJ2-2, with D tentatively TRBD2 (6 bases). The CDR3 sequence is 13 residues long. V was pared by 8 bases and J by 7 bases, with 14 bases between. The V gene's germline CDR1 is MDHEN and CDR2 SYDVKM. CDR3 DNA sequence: TGTGCCAGCCGGAGGGAGTCGGTCGGGGAGCTGTTTTTT. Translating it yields CASRRESVGELFF.

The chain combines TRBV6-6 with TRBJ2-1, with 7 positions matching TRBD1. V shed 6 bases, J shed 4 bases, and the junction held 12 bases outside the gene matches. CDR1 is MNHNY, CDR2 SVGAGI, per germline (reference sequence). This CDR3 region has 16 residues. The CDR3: CASRPRAGQVYNEQFF. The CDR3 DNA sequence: TGTGCCAGCAGACCCCGCGCCGGACAGGTATACAATGAGCAGTTCTTC.

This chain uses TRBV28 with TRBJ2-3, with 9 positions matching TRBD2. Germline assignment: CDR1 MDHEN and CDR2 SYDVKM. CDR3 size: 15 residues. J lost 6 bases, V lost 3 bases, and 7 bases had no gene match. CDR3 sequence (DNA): TGTGCCAGCAGTTTCTCGGCGGGAGGGAGGGATACGCAGTATTTT. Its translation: CASSFSAGGRDTQYF.

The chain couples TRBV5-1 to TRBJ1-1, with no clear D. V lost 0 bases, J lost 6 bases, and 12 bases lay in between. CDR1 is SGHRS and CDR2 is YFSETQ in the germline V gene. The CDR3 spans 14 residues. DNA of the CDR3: TGCGCCAGCAGCTTGGAGGGTGGGAGGGCTGAAGCTTTCTTT. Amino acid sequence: CASSLEGGRAEAFF.

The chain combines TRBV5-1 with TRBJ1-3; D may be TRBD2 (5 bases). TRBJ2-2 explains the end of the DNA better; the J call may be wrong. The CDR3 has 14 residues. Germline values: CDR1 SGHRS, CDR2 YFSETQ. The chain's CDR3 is CASTGLTNTGELFF. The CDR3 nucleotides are TGCGCCAGCACTGGACTCACGAACACCGGGGAGCTGTTTTTT.

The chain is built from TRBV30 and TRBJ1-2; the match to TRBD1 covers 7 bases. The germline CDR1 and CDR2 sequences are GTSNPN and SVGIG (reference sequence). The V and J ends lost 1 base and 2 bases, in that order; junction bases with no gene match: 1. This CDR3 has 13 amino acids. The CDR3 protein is CAWSGTGNYGYTF. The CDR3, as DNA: TGTGCCTGGAGTGGGACAGGCAACTATGGCTACACCTTC.

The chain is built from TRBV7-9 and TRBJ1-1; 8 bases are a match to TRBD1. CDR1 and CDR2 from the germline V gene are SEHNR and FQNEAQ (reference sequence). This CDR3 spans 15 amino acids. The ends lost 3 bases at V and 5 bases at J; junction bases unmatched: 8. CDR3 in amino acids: CASSFHSGGNTEAFF. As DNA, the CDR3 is TGTGCCAGCAGCTTTCACTCAGGGGGCAATACTGAAGCTTTCTTT.

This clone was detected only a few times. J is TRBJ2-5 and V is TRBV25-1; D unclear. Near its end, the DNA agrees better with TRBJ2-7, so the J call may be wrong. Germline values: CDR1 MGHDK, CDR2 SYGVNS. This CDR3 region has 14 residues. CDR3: CAASNPPRNYEQYF. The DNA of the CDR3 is TGTGCCGCCTCGAACCCTCCTCGCAACTACGAGCAGTACTTC.

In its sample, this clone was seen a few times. The CDR3 is CASSPQGFGNQPQHF. The CDR3 coding sequence is TGCGCCAGCAGCCCTCAGGGATTTGGCAATCAGCCCCAGCATTTT. This chain connects TRBV5-1 to TRBJ1-5, with D tentatively TRBD1 (5 bases). The CDR3 spans 15 residues. CDR1 is SGHRS, CDR2 YFSETQ, per germline. Trimming shortened V by 4 bases and J by 2 bases, and 13 bases separated the two germline ends. The variable domain in full, with the rest retrieved from reference TRBV5-1 and TRBJ1-5, is KAGVTQTPRYLIKTRGQQVTLSCSPISGHRSVSWYQQTPGQGLQFLFEYFSETQRNKGNFPGRFSGRQFSNSRSEMNVSTLELGDSALYLCASSPQGFGNQPQHFGDGTRLSIL.

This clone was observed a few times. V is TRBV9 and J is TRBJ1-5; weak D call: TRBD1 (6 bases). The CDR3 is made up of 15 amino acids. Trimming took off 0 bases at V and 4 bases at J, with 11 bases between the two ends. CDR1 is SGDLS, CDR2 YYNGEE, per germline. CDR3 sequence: CASSVAGTINQPQHF. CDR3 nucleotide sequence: TGTGCCAGCAGCGTAGCGGGGACAATTAATCAGCCCCAGCATTTT.

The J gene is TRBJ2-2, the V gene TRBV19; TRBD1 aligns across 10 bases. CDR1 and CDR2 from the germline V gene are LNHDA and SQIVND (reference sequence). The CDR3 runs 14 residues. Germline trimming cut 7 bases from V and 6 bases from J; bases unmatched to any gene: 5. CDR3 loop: CASTGTGDSGELFF. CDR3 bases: TGTGCCAGTACCGGGACAGGGGATTCCGGGGAGCTGTTTTTT.

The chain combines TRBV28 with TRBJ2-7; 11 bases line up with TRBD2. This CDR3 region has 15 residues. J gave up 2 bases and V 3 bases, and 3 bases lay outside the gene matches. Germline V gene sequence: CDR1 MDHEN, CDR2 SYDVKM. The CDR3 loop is CASSFVAGGPYEQYF. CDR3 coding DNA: TGTGCCAGCAGTTTTGTAGCGGGAGGGCCCTACGAGCAGTACTTC.

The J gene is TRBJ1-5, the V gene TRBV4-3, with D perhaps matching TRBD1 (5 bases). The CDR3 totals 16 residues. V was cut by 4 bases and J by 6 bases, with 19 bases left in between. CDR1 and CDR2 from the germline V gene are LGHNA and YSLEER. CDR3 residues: CASSPHLQGWSQPQHF. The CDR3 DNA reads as TGCGCCAGCAGCCCTCACCTGCAGGGATGGTCTCAGCCCCAGCATTTT.

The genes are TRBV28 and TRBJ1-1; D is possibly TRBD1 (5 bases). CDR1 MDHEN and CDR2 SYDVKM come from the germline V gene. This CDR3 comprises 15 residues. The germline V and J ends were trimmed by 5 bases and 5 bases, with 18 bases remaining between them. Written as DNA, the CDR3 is TGTGCCAGCAGTATAGGAGGGGTTGGAAAAACTGAAGCTTTCTTT. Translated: CASSIGGVGKTEAFF.

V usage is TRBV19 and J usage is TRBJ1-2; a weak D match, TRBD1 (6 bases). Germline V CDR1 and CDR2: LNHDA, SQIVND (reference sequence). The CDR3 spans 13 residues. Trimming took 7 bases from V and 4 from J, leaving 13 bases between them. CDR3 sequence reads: CASTGRGAYGYTF. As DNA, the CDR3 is TGTGCCAGTACAGGCAGGGGCGCCTATGGCTACACCTTC.